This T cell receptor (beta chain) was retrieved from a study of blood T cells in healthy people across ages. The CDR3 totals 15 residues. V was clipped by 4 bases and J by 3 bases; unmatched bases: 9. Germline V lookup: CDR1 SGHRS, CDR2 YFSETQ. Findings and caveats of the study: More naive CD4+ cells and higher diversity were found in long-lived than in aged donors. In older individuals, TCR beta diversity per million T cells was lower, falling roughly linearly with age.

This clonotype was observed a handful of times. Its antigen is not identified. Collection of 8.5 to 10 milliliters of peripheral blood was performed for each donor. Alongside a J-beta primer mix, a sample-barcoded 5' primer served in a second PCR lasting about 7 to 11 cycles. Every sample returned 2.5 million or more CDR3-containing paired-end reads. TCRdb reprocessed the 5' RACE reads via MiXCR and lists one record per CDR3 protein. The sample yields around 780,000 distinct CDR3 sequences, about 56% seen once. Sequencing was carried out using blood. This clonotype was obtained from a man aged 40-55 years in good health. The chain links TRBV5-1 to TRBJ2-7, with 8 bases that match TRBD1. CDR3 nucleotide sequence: TGCGCCAGCAGCCAAGGACAGGGTTCAGGCTACGAGCAGTACTTC. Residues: CASSQGQGSGYEQYF.